A single sample gave rise to the 3 T cell receptor beta chains below, sequenced in a study of T cells in Graves' hyperthyroidism and ophthalmopathy. Amplified TCR beta CDR3 regions came from RNA transcripts. The HTBI set primed first-round TCR CDR3 RT-PCR. TCRdb itself ran the multiplex PCR reads through MiXCR, one entry per CDR3 protein. Of 490,000 or so distinct CDR3 sequences in the sample, 46% are singletons; the top ten hold 44%. The sample was peripheral blood or thyroid tissue (not recorded which). The receptors were gathered from an adult woman with Graves' disease, either hyperthyroidism or ophthalmopathy (not recorded which).

The CDR3 sequence: CASSDGGLDTEAFF. CDR3 nucleotides: TGTGCCAGCAGTGACGGGGGATTGGACACTGAAGCTTTCTTT. V gene TRBV12-3 or TRBV12-4 combines with J gene TRBJ1-1, with D maybe TRBD1 (5 bases). Trimming took off 5 bases at V and 3 bases at J, with 13 bases between the two ends. The CDR3 runs to 14 residues.

The V and J genes are TRBV4-1 and TRBJ2-2, with TRBD1 identical over 10 bases. The CDR3 is 15 amino acids. Germline V lookup: CDR1 MGHRA, CDR2 YSYEKL. Trimming took 8 bases from V and 5 from J; bases not matched to a gene: 8. The CDR3 protein is CASHPGQGRTGELFF. DNA for the CDR3: TGCGCCAGCCACCCGGGACAGGGGAGAACCGGGGAGCTGTTTTTT.

This clonotype came up many times. The rearrangement uses TRBV5-1 and TRBJ2-7; no definite D call. Between the trimmed V and J ends, which lost 0 bases and 2 bases, there was a span of 9 bases. The CDR3 covers 14 residues. Germline V gene lookup returns CDR1 SGHRS and CDR2 YFSETQ. For the CDR3, the DNA is TGCGCCAGCAGCTTGGAGGTTTACGCCTACGAGCAGTACTTC. This gives the protein CASSLEVYAYEQYF.